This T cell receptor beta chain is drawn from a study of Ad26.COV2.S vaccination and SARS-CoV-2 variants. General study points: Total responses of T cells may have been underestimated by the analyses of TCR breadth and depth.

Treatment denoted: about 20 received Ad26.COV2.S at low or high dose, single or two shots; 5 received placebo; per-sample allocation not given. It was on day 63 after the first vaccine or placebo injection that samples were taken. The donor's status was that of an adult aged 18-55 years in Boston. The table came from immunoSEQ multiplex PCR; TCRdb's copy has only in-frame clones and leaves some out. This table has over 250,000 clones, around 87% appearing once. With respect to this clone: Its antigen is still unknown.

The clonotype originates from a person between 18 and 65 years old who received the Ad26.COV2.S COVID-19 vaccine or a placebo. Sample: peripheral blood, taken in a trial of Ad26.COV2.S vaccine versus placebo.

The CDR3: CASSYGGFNTEAFF. As DNA, the CDR3 is TGTGCCAGTAGTTACGGGGGATTTAACACTGAAGCTTTCTTT. The rearrangement uses TRBV19 and TRBJ1-1; D perhaps matches TRBD1 (5 bases). V lost 5 bases, J lost 2 bases, and 12 bases lay in between. CDR3 length: 14 amino acids. Germline CDR1 LNHDA, CDR2 SQIVND (reference sequence).